This T cell receptor (beta chain) is drawn from a study of T cell responses to AZD1222 COVID-19 vaccine (dated by TCRdb to about 2021). In the study overall: AZD1222 recipients whose second dose came at about 4 weeks and those whose second dose came at about 12 weeks were combined into one group, since spike-specific TCR depth and breadth did not differ between the two schedules. Trial participants were enrolled by age into 18-55, 56-69 and 70-plus year subgroups, with roughly 160, 29 and 62 TCR-sequenced participants respectively. A total of just over 230 trial participants underwent TCR sequencing, of whom about 200 received two doses of AZD1222 and some 25 received two doses of the MenACWY control vaccine.

To note about this clone: Its antigen target is currently unknown. The sample holds no much larger clone one base away, and base qualities are not on file.

The meaning of the sample's time point label: baseline before first vaccination. Samples from vaccinated people were obtained from the UK trials COV001 and COV002, which included a single-blind randomized controlled phase 2/3 trial of AZD1222 (ChAdOx1 nCoV-19) in healthy adults. For TCRbeta chain sequencing, PBMC samples were collected from trial participants at day 0 and at day 28 after the second dose. The CDR3 regions of human TCRbeta chains were subjected to immunosequencing. As for the authors' bioinformatics: TCRs in the repertoires were matched against a reference library of SARS-CoV-2-specific TCRs that had been generated with the MIRA antigen-specificity platform. Breadth meant the fraction of unique TCRs that were SARS-CoV-2-associated, whereas depth meant the fraction of total T cells that were SARS-CoV-2-associated. Using the MIRA data, each spike-specific TCR was assigned both to the spike region to which the TCR was reactive and to a CD4 or CD8 class. Log10-transformed breadth and depth values were compared by one-way ANOVA with Sidak's multiple comparisons tests. Here the immuneACCESS table is served through TCRdb, limited to in-frame sequences with V and J called. Missing clones are a known gap in these copies; in checked studies unresolved V genes cover under half, and the rest lacks a known reason. V, J and clone size were drawn from that table, and D and trimming were deduced from the DNA. In all, the sample holds some 110,000 clones, and 80% to 85% of those were seen once. Around 9.9% of the sample comes from the top ten.

What the work shows at the level of the full study, not this receptor alone: Conclusions about previously exposed vaccinees are limited because only a handful of AZD1222 recipients were SARS-CoV-2 seropositive at baseline. Vaccine-associated CD4 TCRs spanned the whole spike protein, with dominant responses in regions 160-218 and 743-854. No day 14 peak-response samples were available, so repertoires were characterized only after the peak T cell response. The 56-69-year group was small, and its depth increase did not reach significance, likely because of low power. Epitopes outside the regions mutated in the B.1.351 and B.1.1.7 variants were reportedly recognized by nearly half of the unique spike-specific TCRs. Participants were mostly white British and included more females than males, and it was suggested by the authors that clonal diversity may have been underestimated. After two AZD1222 doses, spike-specific TCR breadth and depth were significantly higher than at day 0 and than in MenACWY recipients.

Per the germline V gene (reference sequence), SGHNT is the CDR1 and YYREEE is the CDR2. The CDR3 spans 15 residues, from the cysteine through the phenylalanine. The CDR3 DNA has 45 bases and is translated from base 1. V gives up 2 bases and J gives up 9 bases, and the segment between their germline ends measures 20 bases. This chain is built from TRBV5-4 and TRBJ1-2; TRBD1 is perhaps the D gene, given 5 matching bases. The receptor comes from an adult in good health. The specimen comprised peripheral blood, sampled on day 0 of AZD1222 vaccination. The nucleotides read TGTGCCAGCAGCTTAAATTCCGGGGGACTGTATCGCTACACCTTC. This sequence encodes CASSLNSGGLYRYTF.